The 16 T cell receptor beta chains below come from one sample, sequenced in a study of T cell responses to AZD1222 COVID-19 vaccine. TCRdb's table, derived via immunoSEQ multiplex PCR, lists solely in-frame clones and lacks some. The data contain 55,000 to 65,000 clones, 70% to 90% of them singletons. This specimen was peripheral blood, taken on day 0 of AZD1222 vaccination. The receptors were gathered from an adult in good health.

The CDR3 sequence: CASSLGRVLPLHF. The CDR3 DNA is TGTGCCAGCAGTTTAGGGCGGGTATTACCCCTCCACTTT. This chain uses TRBV12-3 or TRBV12-4 with TRBJ1-6; D call uncertain. CDR3 length equals 13 residues. Trimming removed 1 base at V and 12 bases at J, with 10 bases between.

There are a few counts of this clone. This chain connects TRBV28 to TRBJ1-5; unclear D gene. Trimming took off 3 bases at V and 6 bases at J, with 6 bases between the two ends. Germline V gene lookup returns CDR1 MDHEN and CDR2 SYDVKM. The CDR3 has 12 residues. CDR3 protein: CASSLEIQPQHF. The CDR3 region has the DNA TGTGCCAGCAGTTTGGAGATTCAGCCCCAGCATTTT.

V gene TRBV30 combines with J gene TRBJ2-1, with D possibly TRBD2 on 5 matching bases. V was pared by 0 bases and J by 0 bases, with 6 bases between. The CDR3 has 14 amino acids. Germline V gives CDR1 GTSNPN, CDR2 SVGIG (reference sequence). CDR3 in amino acids: CAWSVGSSYNEQFF. DNA for the CDR3: TGTGCCTGGAGTGTGGGGAGCTCCTACAATGAGCAGTTCTTC.

The chain uses TRBV5-6 and TRBJ2-5; tentatively, D is TRBD1 (6 bases). Trimming stripped 0 bases from V and 4 bases from J, with 10 bases between. Per germline, CDR1 SGHDT and CDR2 YYEEEE. The CDR3 loop spans 14 amino acids. The CDR3 DNA reads as TGTGCCAGCAGCTTGGTTGGCAGGGGAGAGACCCAGTACTTC. Amino acids: CASSLVGRGETQYF.

The rearrangement links TRBV28 to TRBJ2-2; 10 nucleotides align to TRBD1. This CDR3 is 20 amino acids long. CDR1 MDHEN and CDR2 SYDVKM come from the germline V gene. CDR3 nucleotide sequence: TGTGTGCCAGCTCTCCTCGGCCGGGACAGGGGACCCGATAACACCGGGGAGCTGTTTTTT. It codes for CVPALLGRDRGPDNTGELFF.

The V gene is TRBV7-6, the J gene TRBJ1-1; the D gene is possibly TRBD1 (6 bases). Trimming shortened V by 5 bases and J by 6 bases, and 13 bases separated the two germline ends. The germline CDR1 and CDR2 sequences are SGHVS and FNYEAQ. The CDR3 contains 13 residues. DNA of the CDR3: TGTGCCAGCAGCGCCCTCAGGGGATCTGAAGCTTTCTTT. Translated, it gives CASSALRGSEAFF.

This chain uses TRBV6-5 with TRBJ2-7, with D perhaps assigned TRBD1 or TRBD2 (6 bases each). Germline V gene data show CDR1 as MNHEY and CDR2 as SVGAGI. Trimming cost V 7 bases and J 2 bases, with 18 bases left between them. This CDR3 has 15 amino acids. The CDR3: CASKLRETGTYEQYF. CDR3 in DNA: TGTGCCAGCAAATTACGGGAGACAGGAACCTACGAGCAGTACTTC.

The genes are TRBV28 and TRBJ1-5; D remains ambiguous. CDR1 and CDR2 from the germline V gene are MDHEN and SYDVKM. CDR3 size: 12 residues. The germline V and J ends were trimmed by 6 bases and 4 bases, with 7 bases remaining between them. The CDR3 DNA reads as TGTGCCAGCAGCTCCCCTAATCAGCCCCAGCATTTT. Encoded protein: CASSSPNQPQHF.

The chain recombines TRBV4-1 with TRBJ1-3; D ambiguous. Germline-derived CDR1 and CDR2 are MGHRA and YSYEKL. V lost 0 bases and J 1 base, leaving 4 bases between the germline ends. This CDR3 contains 14 residues. As DNA, the CDR3 is TGCGCCAGCAGCCAAGAACTTTCTGGAAACACCATATATTTT. This encodes CASSQELSGNTIYF.

The chain carries TRBV14 and TRBJ2-1, with D tentatively TRBD1 (5 bases). The V and J ends lost 0 bases and 3 bases respectively, with 12 bases between them. The CDR3 spans 16 residues. Germline V gene sequence: CDR1 SGHDN, CDR2 FVKESK. CDR3 in amino acids: CASSQDVQGLYNEQFF. In DNA, the CDR3 is TGTGCCAGCAGCCAAGATGTTCAGGGTCTCTACAATGAGCAGTTCTTC.

The chain's CDR3 is CSVGMTGVQETQYF. In nucleotides, the CDR3 is TGCAGCGTGGGGATGACAGGGGTACAAGAGACCCAGTACTTC. The chain links TRBV29-1 to TRBJ2-5; 8 bases are shared with TRBD1. CDR3 length: 14 residues. V trimming: 6 bases; J trimming: 2 bases; junction bases outside the gene matches: 8. Germline V gives CDR1 SQVTM, CDR2 ANQGSEA. Complete variable domain (other parts from reference TRBV29-1 and TRBJ2-5): SAVISQKPSRDICQRGTSLTIQCQVDSQVTMMFWYRQQPGQSLTLIATANQGSEATYESGFVIDKFPISRPNLTFSTLTVSNMSPEDSSIYLCSVGMTGVQETQYFGPGTRLLVL.

V gene TRBV10-2 combines with J gene TRBJ1-1; no reliable D call. Deletions cut 6 bases from V and 7 bases from J, with 9 bases between. Germline V gene lookup returns CDR1 WSHSY and CDR2 SAAADI. CDR3 size: 11 residues. The CDR3 protein is CASSDLYEAFF. CDR3 DNA: TGCGCCAGCAGCGACCTGTATGAAGCTTTCTTT.

A few counts support this clone. V and J are TRBV30 and TRBJ2-7, with 10 bases aligning to TRBD1. Germline V CDR1 and CDR2: GTSNPN, SVGIG (reference sequence). J was trimmed by 2 bases and V by 0 bases; bases with no gene match: 4. The CDR3 is 15 residues long. CDR3: CAWSVRDRGTYEQYF. The CDR3, as DNA: TGTGCCTGGAGTGTAAGGGACAGGGGAACCTACGAGCAGTACTTC. Drawing the rest from reference TRBV30 and TRBJ2-7, the complete variable domain is SQTIHQWPATLVQPVGSPLSLECTVEGTSNPNLYWYRQAAGRGLQLLFYSVGIGQISSEVPQNLSASRPQDRQFILSSKKLLLSDSGFYLCAWSVRDRGTYEQYFGPGTRLTVT.

This clone has a single count. The chain has TRBV28 and TRBJ1-2; perhaps TRBD1 as D (5 bases). V was cut by 5 bases and J by 4 bases, with 11 bases left in between. This CDR3 has 13 residues. The germline V gene encodes CDR1 MDHEN and CDR2 SYDVKM. Here the CDR3 reads CASSPDSLYGYTF. The CDR3 coding sequence is TGTGCCAGCAGTCCAGACAGCCTCTATGGCTACACCTTC.

The J gene is TRBJ2-2, the V gene TRBV9; a weak D match, TRBD2 (6 bases). Germline V gene sequence: CDR1 SGDLS, CDR2 YYNGEE. CDR3 length: 16 residues. V dropped 2 bases and J dropped 3 bases, with 14 bases sitting between them. The DNA of the CDR3 is TGTGCCAGCAGCGTTTCTCCCCGGAGGGACACCGGGGAGCTGTTTTTT. Amino acid sequence: CASSVSPRRDTGELFF.

The chain links TRBV21-1 to TRBJ2-1; TRBD2 was called by the table and not checked on the DNA. TRBV21-1 is marked as a pseudogene. CDR3 length equals 15 residues. The CDR3 DNA reads as TGTGCCAGCAGCAGAACTAGCGGGGGGGCGGATGAGCAGTTCTTC. This encodes CASSRTSGGADEQFF.